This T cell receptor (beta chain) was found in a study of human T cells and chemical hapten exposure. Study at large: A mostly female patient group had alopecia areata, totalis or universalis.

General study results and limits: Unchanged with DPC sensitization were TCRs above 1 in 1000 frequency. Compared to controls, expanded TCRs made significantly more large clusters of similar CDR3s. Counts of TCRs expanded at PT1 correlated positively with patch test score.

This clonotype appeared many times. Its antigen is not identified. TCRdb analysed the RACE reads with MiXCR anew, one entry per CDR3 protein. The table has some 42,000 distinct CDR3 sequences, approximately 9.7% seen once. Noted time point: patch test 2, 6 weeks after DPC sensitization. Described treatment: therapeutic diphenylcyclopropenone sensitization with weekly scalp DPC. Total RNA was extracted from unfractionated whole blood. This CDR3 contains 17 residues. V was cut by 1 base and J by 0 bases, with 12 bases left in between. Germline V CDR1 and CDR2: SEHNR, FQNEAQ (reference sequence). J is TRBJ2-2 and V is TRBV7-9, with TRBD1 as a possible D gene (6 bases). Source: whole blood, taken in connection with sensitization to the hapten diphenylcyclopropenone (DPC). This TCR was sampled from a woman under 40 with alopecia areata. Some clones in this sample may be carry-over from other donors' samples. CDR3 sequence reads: CASSLEGWTANTGELFF. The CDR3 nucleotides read TGTGCCAGCAGCTTAGAGGGATGGACAGCGAACACCGGGGAGCTGTTTTTT.